Listed below are T cell receptor beta chains from one sample, sequenced in a study of spatial heterogeneity in lung cancer. In TCRdb, the 5' RACE reads were re-called with MiXCR into one record per CDR3 protein. The sample consists of about 2,900 distinct CDR3 sequences, roughly 7% of them appearing once. Sequenced material: normal lung tissue next to the tumor, taken at surgery. These receptors were taken from a male donor with early-stage non-small cell lung cancer. The CDR3 runs from the conserved cysteine through the conserved F or W. D genes are given only for firm matches. Not every row has a clone size; where given, it reads once, few, many or a size class.

cdr3_nt cdr3_aa j_call v_call clone_size d_call
TGTGCCAGCAGTTTAAACGGAAATCAGCCCCAGCATTTT CASSLNGNQPQHF TRBJ1-5 TRBV12-3/TRBV12-4 medium-sized .
TGTGCCAGCTCACCGAACAGGGGTTCACCCCTCCACTTT CASSPNRGSPLHF TRBJ1-6 TRBV18 medium-sized TRBD1
TGTGCCACCAGCAGAGATTTTGATTCACCCCTCCACTTT CATSRDFDSPLHF TRBJ1-6 TRBV15 many .
TGTGCCAGCAGCCGGGTAGCGGGAGAAACCGGGGAGCTGTTTTTT CASSRVAGETGELFF TRBJ2-2 TRBV7-2 medium-sized TRBD2
TGTGCCAGCAGCCGCGGGACAGAGTACAATGAGCAGTTCTTC CASSRGTEYNEQFF TRBJ2-1 TRBV7-3 medium-sized .
TGTGCCACCGCCGACAGGGCCCCAGATACGCAGTATTTT CATADRAPDTQYF TRBJ2-3 TRBV28 few TRBD1
TGTGCCACCAGTGATTACGGGACAGGGTCCTACAATGAGCAGTTCTTC CATSDYGTGSYNEQFF TRBJ2-1 TRBV24-1 medium-sized TRBD1
TGTGCCAGCAGCTCACCGGGACTGGGAAAAGAGACCCAGTACTTC CASSSPGLGKETQYF TRBJ2-5 TRBV7-9 many .
TGCGCCAGCAGCCAAGAATACGGACAGGGTGGCACTGAAGCTTTCTTT CASSQEYGQGGTEAFF TRBJ1-1 TRBV4-3 medium-sized TRBD1
TGTGCCAGCAGCAGATCCGGGAGAGGAGCCTACAATGAGCAGTTCTTC CASSRSGRGAYNEQFF TRBJ2-1 TRBV7-3 few .
TGCAGTGCTAGATCCCTAGGAGAGATGTGGGTCGCAGATACGCAGTATTTT CSARSLGEMWVADTQYF TRBJ2-3 TRBV20-1 . .
TGTGCCAGCAGCGAACAGGGAAGCACAGATACGCAGTATTTT CASSEQGSTDTQYF TRBJ2-3 TRBV6-2/TRBV6-3 many .
TGCGCCAGCAGCCAGGCGGGGCGGGTTGGTGAAAAACTGTTTTTT CASSQAGRVGEKLFF TRBJ1-4 TRBV4-1 many .
TGTGCCAGCAGCTTGACAGACGGTGACAATGAGCAGTTCTTC CASSLTDGDNEQFF TRBJ2-1 TRBV7-9 medium-sized .
TGTGCCAGCAGTCAGGGACAGTACAATCAGCCCCAGCATTTT CASSQGQYNQPQHF TRBJ1-5 TRBV6-6 medium-sized TRBD1
TGCGCCAGCAGTGAGTCGAAGGCCTCTGGGGCCAACGTCCTGACTTTC CASSESKASGANVLTF TRBJ2-6 TRBV10-2 many .